This T cell receptor (beta chain) was sequenced in a study of blood T cell repertoires in COVID-19. Germline assignment: CDR1 MNHNY and CDR2 SVGAGI (reference sequence). V lost 3 bases and J 2 bases, leaving 8 bases between the germline ends. This CDR3 has 14 amino acids. Some clones are missing from TCRdb's copy, which holds only in-frame ones; the method was immunoSEQ multiplex PCR. Here the sample spans 75,000 to 95,000 clones, around four fifths being singletons. The receptor was isolated from an older man with active or convalescent COVID-19. The chain combines TRBV6-6 with TRBJ1-5; D gene uncertain. Sequencing was performed on peripheral blood. Here the CDR3 DNA reads TGTGCCAGCAGTTATCCCTCAGGCAATCAGCCCCAGCATTTT. This sequence encodes CASSYPSGNQPQHF.